This T cell receptor beta chain was sequenced for a study of shared clonotypes between healthy human individuals. This CDR3 has 15 residues. Germline CDR1 is WNHNN and CDR2 is SYGVQD (reference sequence). V lost 0 bases and J lost 11; bases outside the gene matches: 9. The study drew its donors from healthy HIV-negative adults without recent acute infections or vaccinations. Caucasian adults residing in Nashville, Tennessee made up all the donors. Deep-level settings were used for running the assay. Clones were sequenced by immunoSEQ multiplex PCR, and TCRdb holds only the in-frame ones, with some missing. Of some 2 million clones listed, roughly 96% are singletons.

The chain combines TRBV10-1 with TRBJ1-1; 10 bases fit TRBD1. The sample consisted of naive CD4+ T cells sorted from blood. Subset indicated: CD45RA+ positively selected. This sequence was found in a man aged 18 to 29 in good health. CDR3 in amino acids: CASSESTGTGATAFF. The CDR3 region has the DNA TGCGCCAGCAGTGAGTCGACCGGGACAGGGGCTACGGCTTTCTTT.